This is a list of T cell receptor beta chains from one sample in a study of blood T cell repertoires in COVID-19. Generated by immunoSEQ multiplex PCR, the TCRdb table keeps only in-frame clones and is missing some. The sample has roughly 45,000 clones, about nine tenths seen once. Material: peripheral blood. These receptors originate from a human donor in a cohort sampled during active COVID-19. Both conserved end residues are part of each CDR3. D genes are given only for firm matches. Clone size is stated in some rows and not others, as once, few, many or a class when expanded.

CDR3aa: CASSRDIQETQYF; CDR3nt: TGTGCCAGCAGCAGGGACATTCAAGAGACCCAGTACTTC; j_gene: TRBJ2-5; v_gene: TRBV6-5; d_gene: -; abundance: -
CDR3aa: CASSLNRNSYEQYF; CDR3nt: TGTGCCAGCAGCTTAAACAGGAACTCCTACGAGCAGTACTTC; j_gene: TRBJ2-7; v_gene: TRBV11-2; d_gene: -; abundance: -
CDR3aa: CASSTVAGGGLNTEAFF; CDR3nt: TGTGCCAGCAGCACCGTGGCCGGGGGTGGGCTGAACACTGAAGCTTTCTTT; j_gene: TRBJ1-1; v_gene: TRBV5-4; d_gene: -; abundance: -
CDR3aa: CASSFGQGAGSVYGYTF; CDR3nt: TGCGCCAGCAGCTTCGGTCAGGGGGCGGGATCGGTCTATGGCTACACCTTC; j_gene: TRBJ1-2; v_gene: TRBV5-1; d_gene: TRBD1; abundance: -
CDR3aa: CASSFRTGDAIYF; CDR3nt: TGTGCCAGCAGTTTTCGGACAGGGGATGCCATATATTTT; j_gene: TRBJ1-3; v_gene: TRBV12-3/TRBV12-4; d_gene: TRBD1; abundance: few
CDR3aa: CASSSRRFRQGADTEAFF; CDR3nt: TGTGCCAGCAGCTCGAGACGGTTTAGGCAGGGGGCAGATACTGAAGCTTTCTTT; j_gene: TRBJ1-1; v_gene: TRBV11-2; d_gene: TRBD1; abundance: -
CDR3aa: CASSWGQGGYEQYF; CDR3nt: TGTGCCAGCAGCTGGGGACAGGGAGGCTACGAGCAGTACTTC; j_gene: TRBJ2-7; v_gene: TRBV11-2; d_gene: TRBD1; abundance: -
CDR3aa: CASSATGGNSPLHF; CDR3nt: TGTGCCAGCAGCGCGACAGGGGGAAATTCACCCCTCCACTTT; j_gene: TRBJ1-6; v_gene: TRBV9; d_gene: TRBD1; abundance: few
CDR3aa: CASSLVPQDYGYTF; CDR3nt: TGCGCCAGCAGCTTGGTACCCCAGGACTATGGCTACACCTTC; j_gene: TRBJ1-2; v_gene: TRBV5-1; d_gene: -; abundance: -
CDR3aa: CASSTRQRGGGYTF; CDR3nt: TGTGCCAGCAGTACACGACAGCGGGGTGGTGGCTACACCTTC; j_gene: TRBJ1-2; v_gene: TRBV28; d_gene: -; abundance: -
CDR3aa: CASSFRTVSYEQYF; CDR3nt: TGCGCCAGCAGCTTTCGGACAGTATCCTACGAGCAGTACTTC; j_gene: TRBJ2-7; v_gene: TRBV5-1; d_gene: -; abundance: -
CDR3aa: CASSFRESSSYEQYF; CDR3nt: TGTGCCAGCAGCTTTCGGGAGTCGAGCTCCTACGAGCAGTACTTC; j_gene: TRBJ2-7; v_gene: TRBV13; d_gene: -; abundance: -
CDR3aa: CASRRDETYEQYF; CDR3nt: TGTGCCAGCAGGCGGGACGAGACCTACGAGCAGTACTTC; j_gene: TRBJ2-7; v_gene: TRBV28; d_gene: -; abundance: -